The T cell receptor (beta chain) described here comes from a study of T cell responses to AZD1222 COVID-19 vaccine. Findings and limits, study-wide: Donor demographics were predominantly white British with a female majority; clonal diversity may be underestimated. Per reports, nearly half of all spike-specific TCRs target regions that are unmutated in variants. Spike-specific TCR breadth rose after two AZD1222 doses, and depth rose as well.

About this clone: The antigen is unknown.

The germline V gene has CDR1 SGHRS and CDR2 YFSETQ. V was cut by 0 bases and J by 6 bases, with 12 bases left in between. CDR3 size: 14 residues. Measured with immunoSEQ multiplex PCR; TCRdb has only the in-frame clones, and not every one. Of tens of thousands of clones listed, about four fifths are singletons. The clonotype originates from an adult in good health. The chain is built from TRBV5-1 and TRBJ1-2; D is unresolved. Sequencing used peripheral blood, obtained on day 0 of AZD1222 vaccination. CDR3 sequence: CASSLDPNQNGYTF. The CDR3 DNA sequence: TGCGCCAGCAGCTTGGATCCCAACCAAAATGGCTACACCTTC.